What follows describes a single TCR beta chain. The antigen remains unidentified. Generated by immunoSEQ multiplex PCR, the TCRdb table keeps only in-frame clones and is missing some. The table includes 35,000 to 55,000 clones, around 84% detected once. The data are from a study of OX40 agonist ivuxolimab in advanced cancers. Study summary: Dose-escalation patients' cancers were hepatocellular carcinoma, melanoma, renal cell or head and neck cancer. With a range of roughly 20 to 85, age averaged about 58 years, and 70% to 85% were male. Overall study findings and caveats: The work left the antigen specificity of expanded peripheral T cells undetermined.

Trimming pared 7 bases from V and 5 bases from J, leaving 15 bases between. Germline loops: CDR1 MNHNS, CDR2 SASEGT. The CDR3 is made up of 14 amino acids. Patients who had autoimmune disease history or got systemic immunosuppression were left out. The sequenced sample was CD4+ or CD8+ T cells sorted from blood, obtained in a trial of the OX40 agonist ivuxolimab. The chain recombines TRBV6-1 with TRBJ2-1, with D tentatively TRBD2 (6 bases). The TCR sequence derives from an adult with an advanced solid tumor such as melanoma, head and neck, liver or kidney cancer. In nucleotides, the CDR3 is TGTGCCAGCAATCGTGAGCGGGTGAACAATGAGCAGTTCTTC. Encoded protein: CASNRERVNNEQFF.